This T cell receptor (beta chain) is from a study of radiation and T cells in renal cell carcinoma. At the level of the study: Nephrectomy followed 15 Gy stereotactic body radiation by 4 weeks.

Concerning this clone itself: Antigen: not known.

The CDR3 spans 16 residues. The V gene's germline CDR1 is SGHDN and CDR2 FVKESK. Deletions cut 4 bases from V and 7 bases from J, with 22 bases between. Study-wide findings and caveats: Baseline intratumoral clonotype presence is unknown without pretreatment biopsies. Top tumor clonotypes rose in blood 2 weeks post-radiation, then contracted.

The protocol was immunoSEQ multiplex PCR, while the TCRdb copy is restricted to in-frame clones and leaves out a portion. Seen here are 150,000 or so clones, around 90% observed once, and the top ten hold under 15%. Time point specified: blood 2 weeks post-SBRT. Treatment of the sample: 15 Gy SBRT to primary tumor, nephrectomy 4 weeks later. This receptor was identified in a woman aged 45 to 65 with renal cell carcinoma. Sequencing used blood, obtained from a patient whose treatment included radiotherapy and nephrectomy. This sequence joins TRBV14 and TRBJ1-1; D perhaps matches TRBD1 (5 bases). The CDR3 protein is CASSPLGGRGRGEAFF. As DNA, the CDR3 is TGTGCCAGCAGCCCCCTGGGTGGTAGGGGAAGAGGTGAAGCTTTCTTT.